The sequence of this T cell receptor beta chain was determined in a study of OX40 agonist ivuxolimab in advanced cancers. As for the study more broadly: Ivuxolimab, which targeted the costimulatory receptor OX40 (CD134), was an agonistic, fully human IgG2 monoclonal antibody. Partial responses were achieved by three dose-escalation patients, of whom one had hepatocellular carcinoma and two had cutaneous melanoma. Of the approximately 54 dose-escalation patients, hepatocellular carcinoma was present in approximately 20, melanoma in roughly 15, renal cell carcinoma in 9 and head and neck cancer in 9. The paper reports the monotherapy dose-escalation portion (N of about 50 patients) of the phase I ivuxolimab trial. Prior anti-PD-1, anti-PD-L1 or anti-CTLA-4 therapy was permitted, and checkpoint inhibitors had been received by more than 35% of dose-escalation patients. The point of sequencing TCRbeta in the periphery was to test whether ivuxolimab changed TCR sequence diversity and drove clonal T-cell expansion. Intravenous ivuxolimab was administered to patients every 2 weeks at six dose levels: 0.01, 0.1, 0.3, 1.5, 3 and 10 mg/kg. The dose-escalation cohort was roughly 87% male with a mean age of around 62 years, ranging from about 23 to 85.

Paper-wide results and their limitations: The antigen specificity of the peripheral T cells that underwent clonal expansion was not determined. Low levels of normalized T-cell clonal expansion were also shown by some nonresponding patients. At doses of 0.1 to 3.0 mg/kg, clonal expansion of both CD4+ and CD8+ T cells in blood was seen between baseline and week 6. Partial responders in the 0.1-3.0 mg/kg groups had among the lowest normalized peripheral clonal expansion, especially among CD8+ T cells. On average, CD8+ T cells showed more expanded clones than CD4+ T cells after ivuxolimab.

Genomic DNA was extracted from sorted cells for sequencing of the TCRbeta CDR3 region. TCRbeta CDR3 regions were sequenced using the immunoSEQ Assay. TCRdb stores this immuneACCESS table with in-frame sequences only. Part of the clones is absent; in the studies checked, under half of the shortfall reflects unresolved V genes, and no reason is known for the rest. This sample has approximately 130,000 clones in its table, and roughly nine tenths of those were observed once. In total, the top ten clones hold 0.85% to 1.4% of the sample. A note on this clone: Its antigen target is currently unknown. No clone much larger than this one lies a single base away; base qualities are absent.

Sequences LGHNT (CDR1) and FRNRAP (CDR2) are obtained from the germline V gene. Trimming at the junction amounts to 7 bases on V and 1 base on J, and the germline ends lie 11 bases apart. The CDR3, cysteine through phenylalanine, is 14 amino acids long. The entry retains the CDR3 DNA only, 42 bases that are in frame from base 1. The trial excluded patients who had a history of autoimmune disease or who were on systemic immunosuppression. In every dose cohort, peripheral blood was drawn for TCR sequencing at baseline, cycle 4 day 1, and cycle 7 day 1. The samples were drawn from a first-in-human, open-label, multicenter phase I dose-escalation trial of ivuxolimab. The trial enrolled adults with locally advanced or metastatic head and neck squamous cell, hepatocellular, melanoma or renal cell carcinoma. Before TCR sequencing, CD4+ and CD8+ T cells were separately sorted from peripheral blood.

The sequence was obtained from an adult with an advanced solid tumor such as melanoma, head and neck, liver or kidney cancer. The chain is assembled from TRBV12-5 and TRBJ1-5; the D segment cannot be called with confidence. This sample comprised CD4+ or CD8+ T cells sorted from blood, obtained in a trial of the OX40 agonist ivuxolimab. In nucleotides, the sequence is TGTGCTAGTGCCCCCTCGGGGAGCAATCAGCCCCAGCATTTT. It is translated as CASAPSGSNQPQHF.